The rows below give T cell receptor beta chains drawn from one sample of a study of T-cell reconstitution after alpha-beta-depleted transplantation in children. TCRdb processed the PCR reads anew with MiXCR; each CDR3 protein has one entry. This table has 260,000 or so distinct CDR3 sequences, more than 10% appearing once. Sequenced material: PBMCs from the stem cell graft donor, taken from the stem cell graft. Every receptor here comes from a human donor who donated a stem cell graft to a child with acute lymphoblastic leukemia. The CDR3 runs from the conserved cysteine through the conserved F or W. A D gene is named only where the DNA matches it firmly. Some rows mark clone size as missing; the rest say once, few, many or name a class of expanded clone.

D gene,J gene,CDR3 length,clone size,V gene,CDR3 protein,CDR3 DNA
.,TRBJ2-1,16,many,TRBV27,CASSFLEGTFDNEQFF,TGTGCCAGCAGTTTCCTTGAGGGGACCTTCGACAATGAGCAGTTCTTC
.,TRBJ2-3,14,many,TRBV7-2,CASSLAGGDGTQYF,TGTGCCAGCAGCTTAGCGGGTGGGGACGGGACGCAGTATTTT
.,TRBJ2-7,14,many,TRBV28,CASSSSVSVYEQYF,TGTGCCAGCAGTTCTAGCGTTTCAGTCTACGAGCAGTACTTC
TRBD1,TRBJ2-7,15,many,TRBV7-9,CASSSPDRVTYEQYF,TGTGCCAGCAGCAGCCCGGACAGGGTTACCTACGAGCAGTACTTC
.,TRBJ1-2,15,many,TRBV10-2,CASSDQGPPNYGYTF,TGCGCCAGCAGTGACCAGGGACCGCCTAACTATGGCTACACCTTC
.,TRBJ2-3,12,many,TRBV20-1,CSATTDTDTQYF,TGCAGTGCTACAACAGACACAGATACGCAGTATTTT
.,TRBJ2-4,12,many,TRBV28,CASKGAKNIQYF,TGTGCCAGCAAGGGAGCCAAAAACATTCAGTACTTC
.,TRBJ2-7,14,many,TRBV5-1,CASGPTSVSYEQYF,TGCGCCAGCGGCCCGACTTCAGTCTCCTACGAGCAGTACTTC
.,TRBJ2-7,12,.,TRBV29-1,CSVTGATYEQYF,TGCAGCGTTACTGGAGCAACCTACGAGCAGTACTTC
TRBD1,TRBJ2-5,15,many,TRBV9,CASSVSGTAQETQYF,TGTGCCAGCAGCGTTTCAGGGACAGCTCAAGAGACCCAGTACTTC
.,TRBJ2-5,15,many,TRBV29-1,CSVEGGRLTQETQYF,TGCAGCGTTGAAGGGGGCAGACTGACGCAAGAGACCCAGTACTTC
.,TRBJ2-7,17,many,TRBV29-1,CSVEAMWTGDATYEQYF,TGCAGCGTTGAAGCAATGTGGACGGGAGATGCAACCTACGAGCAGTACTTC
.,TRBJ1-6,15,many,TRBV27,CASSPPGAGNSPLHF,TGTGCCAGCTCCCCTCCGGGGGCCGGGAATTCACCCCTCCACTTT
.,TRBJ2-7,15,many,TRBV4-3,CASSQEGRGAYEQYF,TGCGCCAGCAGCCAAGAAGGCAGGGGAGCCTACGAGCAGTACTTC
.,TRBJ1-3,17,many,TRBV28,CASSPRITGNFGNTIYF,TGTGCCAGCAGTCCCAGAATTACAGGGAACTTTGGAAACACCATATATTTT
.,TRBJ2-1,10,many,TRBV2,CASIGSGQFF,TGTGCCAGCATCGGGTCGGGGCAGTTCTTC
.,TRBJ2-3,12,few,TRBV28,CASTLRGQAQYF,TGTGCCAGCACCCTCCGGGGACAAGCACAGTATTTT
.,TRBJ2-3,14,many,TRBV5-1,CASSFSGHTDTQYF,TGCGCCAGCAGTTTTAGCGGCCACACAGATACGCAGTATTTT
.,TRBJ2-2,15,many,TRBV10-3,CAISQTPANTGELFF,TGTGCCATCAGTCAAACACCTGCGAACACCGGGGAGCTGTTTTTT
.,TRBJ2-5,14,many,TRBV20-1,CSAQVGAPQETQYF,TGCAGTGCTCAAGTCGGGGCCCCCCAAGAGACCCAGTACTTC
.,TRBJ2-7,13,many,TRBV12-3/TRBV12-4,CASSLALIYEQYF,TGTGCCAGCAGTTTGGCACTAATATACGAGCAGTACTTC
.,TRBJ2-1,17,many,TRBV11-2,CASTLREASHSYNEQFF,TGTGCCAGCACCCTTAGGGAGGCGTCACACTCCTACAATGAGCAGTTCTTC